A selection of T cell receptor beta chains follows, all from one sample in a study of early T cells in non-severe SARS-CoV-2 infection. TCRdb called the 5' RACE reads again in MiXCR, with one record for every CDR3 protein. The sample has about 110,000 distinct CDR3 sequences; about 12% are singletons. Source material: whole blood. These receptors all stem from an adult who was a healthcare worker with PCR-confirmed SARS-CoV-2 infection or an uninfected control (not recorded which). Each CDR3 is given with its conserved first and last residue. The order of the fields is CDR3 length, D gene, V gene, clone size, J gene, CDR3 protein, CDR3 DNA. The D gene is left open where the match is weak. Some rows mark clone size as missing; the rest say once, few, many or name a class of expanded clone.

length: 14; D: .; V: TRBV6-6; size: few; J: TRBJ2-3; CDR3: CASSPPNSGDTQYF; DNA: TGTGCCAGCAGTCCCCCTAACTCCGGAGATACGCAGTATTTT
length: 15; D: TRBD1; V: TRBV4-1; size: many; J: TRBJ2-1; CDR3: CASSERWTGFNEQFF; DNA: TGCGCCAGCAGCGAAAGGTGGACAGGGTTCAATGAGCAGTTCTTC
length: 16; D: TRBD1; V: TRBV20-1; size: .; J: TRBJ1-6; CDR3: CSARGQGVSYNSPLHF; DNA: TGCAGTGCTAGAGGGCAGGGGGTCTCCTATAATTCACCCCTCCACTTT
length: 17; D: .; V: TRBV6-6; size: many; J: TRBJ2-6; CDR3: CASARAGVPSGANVLTF; DNA: TGTGCCAGCGCACGGGCAGGGGTCCCGTCTGGGGCCAACGTCCTGACTTTC
length: 12; D: .; V: TRBV29-1; size: many; J: TRBJ1-1; CDR3: CSVVSEQSKAFF; DNA: TGCAGCGTTGTCTCCGAACAGTCCAAAGCTTTCTTT
length: 15; D: .; V: TRBV2; size: .; J: TRBJ1-1; CDR3: CASSRGRRGNTEAFF; DNA: TGTGCCAGCAGTAGGGGACGCCGGGGGAACACTGAAGCTTTCTTT
length: 14; D: .; V: TRBV27; size: few; J: TRBJ2-7; CDR3: CASSARGGPTEQYF; DNA: TGTGCCAGCAGTGCCCGGGGAGGCCCCACGGAGCAGTACTTC
length: 17; D: TRBD1; V: TRBV18; size: .; J: TRBJ2-4; CDR3: CASSLKTGVLAKNIQYF; DNA: TGTGCCAGCTCACTAAAGACAGGGGTACTAGCCAAAAACATTCAGTACTTC
length: 14; D: .; V: TRBV5-6; size: .; J: TRBJ1-1; CDR3: CASSPAGTVDEAFF; DNA: TGTGCCAGCAGCCCGGCGGGCACGGTAGATGAAGCTTTCTTT
length: 13; D: .; V: TRBV20-1; size: .; J: TRBJ2-7; CDR3: CSARVAGIYEQYF; DNA: TGCAGTGCTAGAGTGGCGGGGATCTACGAGCAGTACTTC
length: 17; D: TRBD2; V: TRBV7-8; size: many; J: TRBJ2-3; CDR3: CASSLDGAGSSTDTQYF; DNA: TGTGCCAGCAGCTTAGATGGAGCGGGGTCCAGCACAGATACGCAGTATTTT
length: 14; D: .; V: TRBV12-3/TRBV12-4; size: few; J: TRBJ2-1; CDR3: CASSLAKPDNEQFF; DNA: TGTGCCAGCAGTTTAGCGAAGCCCGACAATGAGCAGTTCTTC
length: 15; D: .; V: TRBV6-2/TRBV6-3; size: .; J: TRBJ2-3; CDR3: CASSYSKVHRDTQYF; DNA: TGTGCCAGCAGTTACTCGAAAGTCCATCGGGATACGCAGTATTTT
length: 13; D: .; V: TRBV12-3/TRBV12-4; size: .; J: TRBJ2-7; CDR3: CASSLPGADEQYF; DNA: TGTGCCAGCAGTTTACCTGGAGCCGACGAGCAGTACTTC
length: 16; D: .; V: TRBV6-1; size: few; J: TRBJ1-6; CDR3: CASEDGLSSYNSPLHF; DNA: TGTGCCAGTGAGGACGGCCTGAGCTCCTATAATTCACCCCTCCACTTT
length: 18; D: TRBD1; V: TRBV20-1; size: many; J: TRBJ2-3; CDR3: CSARAGDRGLWSTDTQYF; DNA: TGCAGTGCTAGGGCGGGGGACAGGGGGCTTTGGAGCACAGATACGCAGTATTTT
length: 18; D: .; V: TRBV11-2; size: many; J: TRBJ2-6; CDR3: CASSLDRGTLSGANVLTF; DNA: TGTGCCAGCAGCTTAGATCGGGGGACCCTATCGGGGGCCAACGTCCTGACTTTC
length: 16; D: TRBD1; V: TRBV7-6; size: many; J: TRBJ1-2; CDR3: CASSPSTGAPNYGYTF; DNA: TGTGCCAGCAGCCCCTCAACAGGGGCGCCAAACTATGGCTACACCTTC
length: 11; D: .; V: TRBV29-1; size: many; J: TRBJ1-1; CDR3: CSVVMNTEAFF; DNA: TGCAGCGTTGTCATGAACACTGAAGCTTTCTTT
length: 13; D: .; V: TRBV18; size: .; J: TRBJ2-5; CDR3: CASSPPSFETQYF; DNA: TGTGCCAGCTCACCACCGTCCTTCGAGACCCAGTACTTC
length: 17; D: .; V: TRBV7-9; size: many; J: TRBJ2-6; CDR3: CASSSRPGNSGANVLTF; DNA: TGTGCCAGCAGCTCCCGACCAGGGAACTCTGGGGCCAACGTCCTGACTTTC
length: 14; D: TRBD1; V: TRBV6-8; size: medium-sized; J: TRBJ1-3; CDR3: CAPRGQDSGNTIYF; DNA: TGTGCCCCGCGTGGACAGGACTCTGGAAACACCATATATTTT
length: 17; D: .; V: TRBV7-3; size: .; J: TRBJ1-2; CDR3: CASSPPGMGKAAGGYTF; DNA: TGTGCCAGCAGCCCGCCGGGGATGGGGAAAGCGGCCGGGGGCTACACCTTC
length: 12; D: TRBD1; V: TRBV29-1; size: few; J: TRBJ2-4; CDR3: CSVGQGENIQYF; DNA: TGCAGCGTCGGACAGGGCGAGAACATTCAGTACTTC
length: 14; D: .; V: TRBV28; size: .; J: TRBJ2-1; CDR3: CASSSSGLWDEQFF; DNA: .
length: 17; D: TRBD1; V: TRBV19; size: few; J: TRBJ2-1; CDR3: CASSIRTGLQILPKQFF; DNA: TGTGCCAGTAGTATAAGGACAGGGCTACAGATCCTCCCTAAGCAGTTCTTC
length: 15; D: TRBD1; V: TRBV6-5; size: many; J: TRBJ1-1; CDR3: CASSTFPGQGAVAFF; DNA: TGTGCCAGCAGTACGTTTCCGGGACAGGGGGCGGTAGCTTTCTTT
length: 15; D: TRBD1; V: TRBV20-1; size: many; J: TRBJ1-1; CDR3: CSAREQGGYNTEAFF; DNA: TGCAGTGCTAGAGAGCAGGGGGGCTATAACACTGAAGCTTTCTTT
length: 13; D: .; V: TRBV5-1; size: .; J: TRBJ1-1; CDR3: CASSLGHDTEAFF; DNA: TGCGCCAGCAGCTTGGGGCACGACACTGAAGCTTTCTTT